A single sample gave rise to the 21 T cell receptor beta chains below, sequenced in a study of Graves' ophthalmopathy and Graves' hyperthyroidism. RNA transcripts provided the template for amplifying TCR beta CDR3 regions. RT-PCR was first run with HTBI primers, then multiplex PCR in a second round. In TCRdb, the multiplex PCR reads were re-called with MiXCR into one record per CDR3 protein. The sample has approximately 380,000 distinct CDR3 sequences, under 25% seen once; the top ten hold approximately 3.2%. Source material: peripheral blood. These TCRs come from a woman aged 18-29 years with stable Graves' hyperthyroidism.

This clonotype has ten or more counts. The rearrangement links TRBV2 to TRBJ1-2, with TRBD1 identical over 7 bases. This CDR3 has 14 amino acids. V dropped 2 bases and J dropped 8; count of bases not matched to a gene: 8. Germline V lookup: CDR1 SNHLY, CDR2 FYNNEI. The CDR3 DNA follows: TGTGCCAGCAGTGAAAGGGGGCATTTGGGCGGCTACACCTTC. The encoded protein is CASSERGHLGGYTF.

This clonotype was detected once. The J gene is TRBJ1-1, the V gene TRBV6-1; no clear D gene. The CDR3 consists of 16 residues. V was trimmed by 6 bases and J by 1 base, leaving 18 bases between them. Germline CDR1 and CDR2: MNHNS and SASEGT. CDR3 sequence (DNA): TGTGCCAGCAGCACCTTAAGTTGGGCCGAGAACACTGAAGCTTTCTTT. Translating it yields CASSTLSWAENTEAFF.

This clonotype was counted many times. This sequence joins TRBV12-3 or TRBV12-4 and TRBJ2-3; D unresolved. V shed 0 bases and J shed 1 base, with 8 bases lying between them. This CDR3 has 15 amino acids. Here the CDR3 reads CASSLALSGTDTQYF. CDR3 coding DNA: TGTGCCAGCAGTTTAGCGCTAAGCGGCACAGATACGCAGTATTTT.

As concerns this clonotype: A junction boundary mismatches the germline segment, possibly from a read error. The CDR3 spells CASSQGTSGGNIKYF. The CDR3 DNA sequence: TGTGCCAGCAGTCAAGGGACTAGCGGGGGAAACATTAAGTACTTC. The rearrangement joins TRBV12-3 or TRBV12-4 to TRBJ2-4; TRBD2 matches 14 bases. This CDR3 is built from 15 residues.

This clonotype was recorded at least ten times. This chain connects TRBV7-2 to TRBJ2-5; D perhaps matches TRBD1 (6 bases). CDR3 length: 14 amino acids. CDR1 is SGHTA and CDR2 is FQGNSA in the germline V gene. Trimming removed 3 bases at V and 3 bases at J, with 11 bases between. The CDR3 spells CASSFRTGKETQYF. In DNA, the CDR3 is TGTGCCAGCAGCTTCAGAACAGGGAAAGAGACCCAGTACTTC.

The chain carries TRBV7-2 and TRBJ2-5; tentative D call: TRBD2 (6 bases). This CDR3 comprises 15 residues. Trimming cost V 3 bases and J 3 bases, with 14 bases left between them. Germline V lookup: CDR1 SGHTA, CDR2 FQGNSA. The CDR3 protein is CASSLRPGLEETQYF. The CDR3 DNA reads TGTGCCAGCAGCTTGAGACCGGGACTGGAAGAGACCCAGTACTTC.

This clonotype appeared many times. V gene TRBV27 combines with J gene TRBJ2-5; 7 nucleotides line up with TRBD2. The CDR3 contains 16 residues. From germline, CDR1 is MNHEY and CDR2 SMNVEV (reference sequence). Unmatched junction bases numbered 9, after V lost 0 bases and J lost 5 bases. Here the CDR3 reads CASSLSAGLGQETQYF. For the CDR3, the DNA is TGTGCCAGCAGTTTATCAGCGGGACTGGGCCAGGAGACCCAGTACTTC.

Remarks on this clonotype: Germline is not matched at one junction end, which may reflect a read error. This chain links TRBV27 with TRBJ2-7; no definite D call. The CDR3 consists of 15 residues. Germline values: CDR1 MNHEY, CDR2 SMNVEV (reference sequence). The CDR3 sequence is CATAGFAIGFYDQYF. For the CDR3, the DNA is TGTGCCACCGCTGGGTTTGCTATCGGATTCTACGATCAGTACTTC.

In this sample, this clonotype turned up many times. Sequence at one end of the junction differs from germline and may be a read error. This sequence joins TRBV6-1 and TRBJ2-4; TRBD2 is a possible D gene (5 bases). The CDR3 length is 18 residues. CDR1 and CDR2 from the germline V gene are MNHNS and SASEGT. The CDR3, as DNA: TGTGCCAGCAGTGAAGCGATGGTGCGGTTCCTAGCCAAAAACATTAAGTACTTC. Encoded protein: CASSEAMVRFLAKNIKYF.

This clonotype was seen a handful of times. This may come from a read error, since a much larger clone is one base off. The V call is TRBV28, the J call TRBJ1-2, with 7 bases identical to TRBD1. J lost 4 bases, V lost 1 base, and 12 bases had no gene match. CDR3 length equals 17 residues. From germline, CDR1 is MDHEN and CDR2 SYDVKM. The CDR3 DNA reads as TGTGCCAGCAGTTTATTCACGTCACAGGGGTCCGTCTATGGCTACACCTTC. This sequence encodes CASSLFTSQGSVYGYTF.

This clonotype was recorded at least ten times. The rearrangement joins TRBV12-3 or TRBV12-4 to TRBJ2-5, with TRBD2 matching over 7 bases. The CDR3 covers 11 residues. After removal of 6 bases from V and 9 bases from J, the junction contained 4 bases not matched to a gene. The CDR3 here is CASSRGGAQYF. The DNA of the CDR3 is TGTGCCAGCAGCCGGGGAGGGGCCCAGTACTTC.

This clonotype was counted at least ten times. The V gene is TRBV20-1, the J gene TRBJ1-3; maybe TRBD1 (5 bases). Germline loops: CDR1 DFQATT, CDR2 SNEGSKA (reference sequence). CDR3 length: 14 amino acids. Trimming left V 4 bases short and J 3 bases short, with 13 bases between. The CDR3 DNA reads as TGCAGTGCTACGGGACCCGGGGATGGAAACACCATATATTTT. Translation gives CSATGPGDGNTIYF.

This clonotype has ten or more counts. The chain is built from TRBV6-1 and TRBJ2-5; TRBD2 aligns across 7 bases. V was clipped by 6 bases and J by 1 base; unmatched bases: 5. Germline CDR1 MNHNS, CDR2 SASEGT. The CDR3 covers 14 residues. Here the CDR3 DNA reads TGTGCCAGCAGCGCACTAGCGTTCCAAGAGACCCAGTACTTC. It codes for CASSALAFQETQYF.

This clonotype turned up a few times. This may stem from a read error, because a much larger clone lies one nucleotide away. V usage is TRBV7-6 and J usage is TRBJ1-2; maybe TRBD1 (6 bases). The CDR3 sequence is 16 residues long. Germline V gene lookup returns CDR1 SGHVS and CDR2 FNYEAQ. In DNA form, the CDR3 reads TGTGCCAGCGGCTTAAGTGTGGGGGCCCCTTACGTAGGCTACACCTTC. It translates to CASGLSVGAPYVGYTF.

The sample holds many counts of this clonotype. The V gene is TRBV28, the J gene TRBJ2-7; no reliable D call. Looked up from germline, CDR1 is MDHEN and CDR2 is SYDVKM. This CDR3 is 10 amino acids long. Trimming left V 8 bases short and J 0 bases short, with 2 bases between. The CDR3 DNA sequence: TGTGCCAGCGGCTCCTACGAGCAGTACTTC. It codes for CASGSYEQYF.

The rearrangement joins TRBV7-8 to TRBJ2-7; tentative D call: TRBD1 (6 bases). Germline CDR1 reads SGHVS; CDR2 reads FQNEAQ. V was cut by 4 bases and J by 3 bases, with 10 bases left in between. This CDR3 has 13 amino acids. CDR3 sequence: CASSYTRGYEQYF. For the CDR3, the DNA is TGTGCCAGCAGCTATACCAGGGGCTACGAGCAGTACTTC.

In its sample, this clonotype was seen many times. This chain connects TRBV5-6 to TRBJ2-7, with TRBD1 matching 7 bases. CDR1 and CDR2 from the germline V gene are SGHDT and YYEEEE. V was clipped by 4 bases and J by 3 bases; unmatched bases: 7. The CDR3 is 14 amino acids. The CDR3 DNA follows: TGTGCCAGCAGCAATGCCGGGACAGTCTACGAGCAGTACTTC. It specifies CASSNAGTVYEQYF.

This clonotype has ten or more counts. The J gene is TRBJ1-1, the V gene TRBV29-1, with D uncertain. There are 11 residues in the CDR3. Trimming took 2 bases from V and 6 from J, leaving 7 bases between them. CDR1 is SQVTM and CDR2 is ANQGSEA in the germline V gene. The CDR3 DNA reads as TGCAGCGTTGAAAGAAGACCTGAAGCTTTCTTT. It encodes CSVERRPEAFF.

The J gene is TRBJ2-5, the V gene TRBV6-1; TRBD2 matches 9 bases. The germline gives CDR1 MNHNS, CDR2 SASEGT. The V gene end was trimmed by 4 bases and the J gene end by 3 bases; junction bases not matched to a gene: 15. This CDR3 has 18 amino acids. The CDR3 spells CASSAGTSTIEKKETQYF. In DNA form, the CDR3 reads TGTGCCAGCAGTGCCGGGACTAGCACAATCGAGAAGAAAGAGACCCAGTACTTC.

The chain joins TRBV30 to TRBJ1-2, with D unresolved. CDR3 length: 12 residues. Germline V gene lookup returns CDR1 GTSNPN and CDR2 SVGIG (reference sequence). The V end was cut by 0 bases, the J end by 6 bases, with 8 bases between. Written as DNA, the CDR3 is TGTGCCTGGAGTGTATCTCCGGATGGCTACACCTTC. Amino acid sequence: CAWSVSPDGYTF.

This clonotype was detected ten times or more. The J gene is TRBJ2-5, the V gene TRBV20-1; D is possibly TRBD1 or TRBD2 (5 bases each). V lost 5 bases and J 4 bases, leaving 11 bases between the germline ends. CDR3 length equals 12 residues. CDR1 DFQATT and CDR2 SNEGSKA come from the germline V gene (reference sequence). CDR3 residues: CSAGGIAETQYF. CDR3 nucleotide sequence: TGCAGTGCTGGGGGAATAGCAGAGACCCAGTACTTC.